This TCR beta chain stems from a study of shared clonotypes between healthy human individuals. Study context: The plates for each donor numbered three CD4 naive, three CD4 memory, two CD8 naive and one CD8 memory.

DNA at approximately 200 ng, approximately 30,000 T cell genomes, went into sorted-subset replicate PCRs. Only in-frame clones appear in the TCRdb table, and some are missing; sequencing was by immunoSEQ multiplex PCR. This table holds 560,000 or so clones, 90% to 97% found once. Looked up from germline, CDR1 is SQVTM and CDR2 is ANQGSEA. This CDR3 comprises 14 residues. Trimming took off 7 bases at V and 2 bases at J, with 17 bases between the two ends. The naive CD8 population came from CD45RO-negative cells selected for CCR7, without terminally differentiated effector memory CD45RA+ cells. Only Caucasian adults living in Nashville, Tennessee served as donors.

This TCR was recovered from a woman aged 30 to 39 in good health. The chain has TRBV29-1 and TRBJ1-2; D unclear. The sample was naive CD8+ T cells sorted from blood. CDR3 sequence (DNA): TGCAGCGCTCGCCCCTACACAGAGAACTATGGCTACACCTTC. It specifies CSARPYTENYGYTF.